In this sample, the clone carrying this T cell receptor (beta chain) turned up a few times. The data belong to a study of shared T cell receptors in the human thymus. The method was immunoSEQ multiplex PCR; TCRdb's version includes in-frame clones alone and lacks a portion of them. The table shows more than 550,000 clones, with roughly 88% occurring only once. Per the germline V gene, CDR1 is MDHEN and CDR2 is SYDVKM. The CDR3 is 17 amino acids. V shed 0 bases and J shed 4 bases, with 18 bases lying between them. These data were likewise used in another study, on human thymus T cells. From that report: Resected material from corrective heart surgery provided the thymus tissue analysed. Thymic and blood repertoires seemed to show skewed V and J gene use. Related research reported highly overlapping thymic repertoires among unrelated individuals.

The V gene is TRBV28, the J gene TRBJ1-1; D may be TRBD1 (5 bases). Material: thymocytes. The TCR comes from a girl under three years old with a congenital heart defect. The CDR3 is CASSLCIQGGESTEAFF. The CDR3 DNA sequence: TGTGCCAGCAGTTTATGCATCCAGGGAGGGGAGAGCACTGAAGCTTTCTTT. Full variable domain (rest looked up from reference TRBV28 and TRBJ1-1): DVKVTQSSRYLVKRTGEKVFLECVQDMDHENMFWYRQDPGLGLRLIYFSYDVKMKEKGDIPEGYSVSREKKERFSLILESASTNQTSMYLCASSLCIQGGESTEAFFGQGTRLTVV.